The 7 T cell receptor beta chains given below trace back to one sample, sequenced in a study of tissue T cells after allogeneic stem cell transplantation. Libraries were prepared by immunoSEQ multiplex PCR; TCRdb keeps only in-frame clonotypes and omits some of them. The sample consists of about 860 clones, around 40% of them appearing once. This material consisted of transverse colon tissue, taken at autopsy. Every receptor here comes from a female patient aged 40-69 years with steroid-refractory graft-versus-host disease after an allogeneic stem cell transplant. The T cells may partly be graft donor cells.

This clone has a handful of counts. J is TRBJ2-1 and V is TRBV2, with D unclear. V was clipped by 7 bases and J by 2 bases, with 9 bases between them. In germline, CDR1 is SNHLY, CDR2 FYNNEI. The CDR3 runs to 13 residues. CDR3 in DNA: TGTGCCAGCACCAAGTGGGCCTACAATGAGCAGTTCTTC. This codes for CASTKWAYNEQFF.

By share, this clone counts as medium-sized. This chain connects TRBV30 to TRBJ1-6; D unresolved. Trimming pared 0 bases from V and 14 bases from J, leaving 8 bases between. The CDR3 totals 11 residues. Germline-derived CDR1 and CDR2 are GTSNPN and SVGIG (reference sequence). CDR3 residues: CAWSVTRTLHF. CDR3 nucleotide sequence: TGTGCCTGGAGTGTAACTAGAACCCTCCACTTT. The full variable domain, its missing parts supplied by reference TRBV30 and TRBJ1-6, is SQTIHQWPATLVQPVGSPLSLECTVEGTSNPNLYWYRQAAGRGLQLLFYSVGIGQISSEVPQNLSASRPQDRQFILSSKKLLLSDSGFYLCAWSVTRTLHFGNGTRLTVT.

V gene TRBV5-4 combines with J gene TRBJ1-2; 7 nucleotides line up with TRBD1. V was clipped by 3 bases and J by 4 bases; unmatched bases: 6. This CDR3 contains 14 residues. Germline V gene data show CDR1 as SGHNT and CDR2 as YYREEE (reference sequence). CDR3 region: CASSWDSLGYGYTF. The CDR3 DNA reads TGTGCCAGCAGCTGGGACAGCCTTGGCTATGGCTACACCTTC. Filled out from reference TRBV5-4 and TRBJ1-2, the complete variable domain reads ETGVTQSPTHLIKTRGQQVTLRCSSQSGHNTVSWYQQALGQGPQFIFQYYREEENGRGNFPPRFSGLQFPNYSSELNVNALELDDSALYLCASSWDSLGYGYTFGSGTRLTVV.

This clone was counted between two and nine times. The chain recombines TRBV30 with TRBJ1-6, with D unclear. The germline V gene has CDR1 GTSNPN and CDR2 SVGIG (reference sequence). V was pared by 1 base and J by 7 bases, with 17 bases between. The CDR3 contains 16 residues. The CDR3 bases are TGTGCCTGGAGTGCACTCCCCGGCAGATGGAATTCACCCCTCCACTTT. It encodes CAWSALPGRWNSPLHF.

This clone is categorized as large. The chain is built from TRBV4-1 and TRBJ2-7; TRBD2 matches at 7 bases. V was pared by 3 bases and J by 4 bases, with 6 bases of the junction left unmatched. This CDR3 has 14 amino acids. Looked up from germline, CDR1 is MGHRA and CDR2 is YSYEKL. This chain's CDR3 is CASSHRLASYEQYF. DNA for the CDR3: TGCGCCAGCAGCCATCGACTAGCTTCTTACGAGCAGTACTTC.

Within the sample, this clone is medium-sized. The chain recombines TRBV5-1 with TRBJ2-7; a possible D gene is TRBD2 (6 bases). The ends were cut back, 1 base at V and 3 bases at J, with 11 bases in the middle. The CDR3 totals 14 residues. In germline, CDR1 is SGHRS, CDR2 YFSETQ. CDR3 nucleotides: TGCGCCAGCAGCTTGAGACGGGGGAGCTACGAGCAGTACTTC. It codes for CASSLRRGSYEQYF.

This chain joins TRBV30 and TRBJ2-1; TRBD2 matches 8 bases. V lost 4 bases to trimming and J lost 7 bases; unmatched junction nucleotides: 0. CDR1 and CDR2 (germline): GTSNPN, SVGIG (reference sequence). The length of the CDR3 is 11 residues. CDR3 coding DNA: TGTGCCTGGACTAGCGGGAATGAGCAGTTCTTC. Translation gives CAWTSGNEQFF.